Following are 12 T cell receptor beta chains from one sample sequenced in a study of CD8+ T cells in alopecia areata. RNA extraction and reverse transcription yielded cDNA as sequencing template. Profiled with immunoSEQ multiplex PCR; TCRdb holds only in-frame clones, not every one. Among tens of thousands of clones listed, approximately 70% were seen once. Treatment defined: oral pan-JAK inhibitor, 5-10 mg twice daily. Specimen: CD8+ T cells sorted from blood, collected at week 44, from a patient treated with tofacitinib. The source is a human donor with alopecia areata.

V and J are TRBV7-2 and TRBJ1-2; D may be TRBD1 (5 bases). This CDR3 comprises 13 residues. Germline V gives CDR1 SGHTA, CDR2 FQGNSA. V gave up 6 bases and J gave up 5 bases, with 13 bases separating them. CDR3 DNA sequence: TGTGCCAGCAGTCGACAGTTGCTATATGGCTACACCTTC. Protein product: CASSRQLLYGYTF.

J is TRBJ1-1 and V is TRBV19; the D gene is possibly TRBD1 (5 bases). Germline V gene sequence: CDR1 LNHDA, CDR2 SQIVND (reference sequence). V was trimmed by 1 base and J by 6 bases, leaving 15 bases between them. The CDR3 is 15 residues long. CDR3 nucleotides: TGTGCCAGTAGTATAGCCTCCGGCGTGGGGGCTGAAGCTTTCTTT. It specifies CASSIASGVGAEAFF.

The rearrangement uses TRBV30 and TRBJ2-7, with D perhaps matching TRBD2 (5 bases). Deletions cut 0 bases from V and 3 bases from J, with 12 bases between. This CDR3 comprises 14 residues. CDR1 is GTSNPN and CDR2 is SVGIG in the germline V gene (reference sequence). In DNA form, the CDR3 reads TGTGCCTGGAGTGTAGCCAGCGGCGGCTACGAGCAGTACTTC. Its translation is CAWSVASGGYEQYF.

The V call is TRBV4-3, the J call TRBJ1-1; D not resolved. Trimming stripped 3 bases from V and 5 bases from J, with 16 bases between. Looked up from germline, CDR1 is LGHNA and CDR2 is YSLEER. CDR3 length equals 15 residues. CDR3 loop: CASSHARLSSTEAFF. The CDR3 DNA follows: TGCGCCAGCAGCCACGCGAGACTCTCCAGTACTGAAGCTTTCTTT.

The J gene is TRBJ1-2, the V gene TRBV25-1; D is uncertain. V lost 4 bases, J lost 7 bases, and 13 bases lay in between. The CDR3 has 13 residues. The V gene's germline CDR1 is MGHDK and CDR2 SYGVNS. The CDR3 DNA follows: TGTGCCAGCAGTGGAGGCCCCCTCTCTGGCTACACCTTC. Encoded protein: CASSGGPLSGYTF.

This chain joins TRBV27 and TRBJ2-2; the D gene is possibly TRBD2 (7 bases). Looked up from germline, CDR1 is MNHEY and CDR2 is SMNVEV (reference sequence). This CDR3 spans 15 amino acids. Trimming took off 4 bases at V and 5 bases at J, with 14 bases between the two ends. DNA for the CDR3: TGTGCCAGCAGTTGGGGGGGCCGAGGGACCGGGGAGCTGTTTTTT. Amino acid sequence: CASSWGGRGTGELFF.

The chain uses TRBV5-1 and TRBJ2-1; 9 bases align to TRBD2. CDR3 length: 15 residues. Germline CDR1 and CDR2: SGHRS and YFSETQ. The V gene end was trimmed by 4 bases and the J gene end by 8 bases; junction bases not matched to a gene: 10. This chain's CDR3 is CASSPAGGPVDEQFF. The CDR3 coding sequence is TGCGCCAGCAGCCCTGCGGGGGGGCCGGTAGATGAGCAGTTCTTC.

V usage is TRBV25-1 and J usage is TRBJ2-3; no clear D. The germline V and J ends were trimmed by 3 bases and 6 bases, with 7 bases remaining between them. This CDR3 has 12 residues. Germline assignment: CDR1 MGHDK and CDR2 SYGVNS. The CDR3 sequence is CASSDPRDTQYF. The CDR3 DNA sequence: TGTGCCAGCAGTGATCCCCGGGATACGCAGTATTTT.

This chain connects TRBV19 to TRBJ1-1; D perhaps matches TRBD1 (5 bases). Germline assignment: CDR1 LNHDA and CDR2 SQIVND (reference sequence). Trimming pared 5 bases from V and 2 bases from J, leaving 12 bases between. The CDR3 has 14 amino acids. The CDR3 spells CASSVLDSNTEAFF. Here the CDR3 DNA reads TGTGCCAGTAGTGTCCTCGACAGTAACACTGAAGCTTTCTTT.

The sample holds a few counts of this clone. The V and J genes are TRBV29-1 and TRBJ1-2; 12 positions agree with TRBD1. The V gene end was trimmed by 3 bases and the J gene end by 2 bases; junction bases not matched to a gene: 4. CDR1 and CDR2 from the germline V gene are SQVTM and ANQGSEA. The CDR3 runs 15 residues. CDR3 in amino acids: CSVDGTGGENYGYTF. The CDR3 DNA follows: TGCAGCGTTGACGGGACAGGGGGCGAGAACTATGGCTACACCTTC.

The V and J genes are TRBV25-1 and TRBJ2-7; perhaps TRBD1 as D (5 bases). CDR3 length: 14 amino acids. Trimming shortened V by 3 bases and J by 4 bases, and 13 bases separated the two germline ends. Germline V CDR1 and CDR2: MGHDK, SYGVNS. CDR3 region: CASSDEGRTYEQYF. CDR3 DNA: TGTGCCAGCAGTGACGAAGGACGGACATACGAGCAGTACTTC.

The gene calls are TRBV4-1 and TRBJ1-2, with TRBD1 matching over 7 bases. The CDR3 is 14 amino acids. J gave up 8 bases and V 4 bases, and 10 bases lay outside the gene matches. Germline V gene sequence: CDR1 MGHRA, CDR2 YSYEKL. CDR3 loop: CASSPLEGAIGYTF. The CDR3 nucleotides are TGCGCCAGCAGCCCCCTCGAGGGGGCGATCGGCTACACCTTC.